This passage covers 30 T cell receptor beta chains from one sample sequenced in a study of blood T cell repertoires in COVID-19. TCRdb's table, derived via immunoSEQ multiplex PCR, lists solely in-frame clones and lacks some. The sample lists about 150,000 clones, about 80% seen once, with more than 2% in the top ten. Sequencing was done on a sample of peripheral blood. All receptors come from a man in his 70s with acute or convalescent COVID-19.

This clone appeared once. The chain combines TRBV19 with TRBJ1-2; 7 positions agree with TRBD1. Germline V gene sequence: CDR1 LNHDA, CDR2 SQIVND (reference sequence). The CDR3 has 13 amino acids. V lost 9 bases, J lost 6 bases, and 10 bases stayed unmatched. CDR3 coding DNA: TGTGCCAGCTCACAGGGGCGGGTTGATGGCTACACCTTC. This translates into CASSQGRVDGYTF.

This clone has a single count. J is TRBJ2-5 and V is TRBV7-2; weak D call: TRBD2 (6 bases). V was cut by 3 bases and J by 2 bases, with 10 bases left in between. Germline CDR1 reads SGHTA; CDR2 reads FQGNSA. The CDR3 runs to 14 residues. The CDR3 DNA sequence: TGTGCCAGCAGCTTTGGCGGGGTACAAGAGACCCAGTACTTC. Protein product: CASSFGGVQETQYF.

This sequence joins TRBV5-4 and TRBJ1-2; the match to TRBD1 covers 7 bases. This CDR3 comprises 13 residues. V dropped 4 bases and J dropped 5; count of bases not matched to a gene: 5. Looked up from germline, CDR1 is SGHNT and CDR2 is YYREEE (reference sequence). In DNA form, the CDR3 reads TGTGCCAGCAGCCAAGACAGGGAATATGGCTACACCTTC. Translating gives CASSQDREYGYTF. Variable domain in full (rest from reference TRBV5-4 and TRBJ1-2): ETGVTQSPTHLIKTRGQQVTLRCSSQSGHNTVSWYQQALGQGPQFIFQYYREEENGRGNFPPRFSGLQFPNYSSELNVNALELDDSALYLCASSQDREYGYTFGSGTRLTVV.

The gene calls are TRBV10-3 and TRBJ1-5, with 8 bases aligning to TRBD1. The length of the CDR3 is 16 residues. V lost 0 bases and J lost 5; bases outside the gene matches: 6. CDR1 and CDR2 (germline): ENHRY, SYGVKD. The CDR3: CAISESNRGTHQPQHF. The CDR3 DNA is TGTGCCATCAGTGAGTCGAACAGGGGGACTCATCAGCCCCAGCATTTT.

The rearrangement links TRBV19 to TRBJ1-5; D unresolved. The CDR3 totals 15 residues. Germline V gene lookup returns CDR1 LNHDA and CDR2 SQIVND (reference sequence). Trimming took off 6 bases at V and 1 base at J, with 13 bases between the two ends. CDR3 loop: CASSTHAGSNQPQHF. For the CDR3, the DNA is TGTGCCAGTAGCACCCATGCAGGCAGCAATCAGCCCCAGCATTTT.

V usage is TRBV5-1 and J usage is TRBJ2-3, with D maybe TRBD1 (5 bases). Between the trimmed V and J ends, which lost 3 bases and 1 base, there was a span of 12 bases. The CDR3 totals 15 residues. Germline CDR1 reads SGHRS; CDR2 reads YFSETQ. The CDR3 DNA reads as TGCGCCAGCAGCTCAACAGGAGCCCGCACAGATACGCAGTATTTT. Translated: CASSSTGARTDTQYF.

CDR3 sequence reads: CASSLSPGTAVYGYTF. Here the CDR3 DNA reads TGCGCCAGCAGCCTCTCTCCCGGGACAGCTGTCTATGGCTACACCTTC. This chain connects TRBV5-1 to TRBJ1-2, with 7 positions matching TRBD1. CDR1 and CDR2 from the germline V gene are SGHRS and YFSETQ. V trimming: 4 bases; J trimming: 4 bases; junction bases outside the gene matches: 13. This CDR3 contains 16 residues. Filled out from reference TRBV5-1 and TRBJ1-2, the complete variable domain reads KAGVTQTPRYLIKTRGQQVTLSCSPISGHRSVSWYQQTPGQGLQFLFEYFSETQRNKGNFPGRFSGRQFSNSRSEMNVSTLELGDSALYLCASSLSPGTAVYGYTFGSGTRLTVV.

The chain joins TRBV28 to TRBJ2-7, with D possibly TRBD1 on 5 matching bases. Germline V gene sequence: CDR1 MDHEN, CDR2 SYDVKM. V gave up 3 bases and J gave up 2 bases, with 11 bases separating them. This CDR3 is built from 14 residues. CDR3 protein: CASSLFRGPYEQYF. The CDR3 coding sequence is TGTGCCAGCAGTTTGTTTAGGGGCCCCTACGAGCAGTACTTC.

V and J are TRBV5-1 and TRBJ1-4; TRBD1 matches at 8 bases. The CDR3 is 15 amino acids. The germline CDR1 and CDR2 sequences are SGHRS and YFSETQ. The V segment lost 2 bases and the J segment 5 bases; nucleotides outside the gene matches: 5. The CDR3 region has the DNA TGCGCCAGCAGCTTAGGGACAGGCTCGAATGAAAAACTGTTTTTT. Translating it yields CASSLGTGSNEKLFF.

The V call is TRBV19, the J call TRBJ1-3; D unclear. This CDR3 contains 15 residues. Germline CDR1 reads LNHDA; CDR2 reads SQIVND (reference sequence). The V and J ends lost 5 bases and 0 bases respectively, with 11 bases between them. CDR3 residues: CASSALAGSGNTIYF. The CDR3 coding sequence is TGTGCCAGTAGTGCCCTGGCGGGCTCTGGAAACACCATATATTTT.

The gene calls are TRBV19 and TRBJ2-5, with 8 bases lining up with TRBD2. The CDR3 runs 16 residues. The germline CDR1 and CDR2 sequences are LNHDA and SQIVND (reference sequence). Germline trimming cut 3 bases from V and 5 bases from J; bases unmatched to any gene: 11. The CDR3 sequence is CASSINRGGPRETQYF. Written as DNA, the CDR3 is TGTGCCAGTAGTATTAATCGCGGGGGGCCCAGGGAGACCCAGTACTTC.

In its sample, this clone was seen a few times. The V and J genes are TRBV10-3 and TRBJ2-2; 7 nucleotides match TRBD1. The CDR3 length is 14 residues. V lost 4 bases, J lost 2 bases, and 1 base stayed unmatched. Germline V gene sequence: CDR1 ENHRY, CDR2 SYGVKD. CDR3 in DNA: TGTGCCATCAGTGGGGACAGAAACACCGGGGAGCTGTTTTTT. It encodes CAISGDRNTGELFF.

The chain links TRBV4-2 to TRBJ1-3; D is perhaps TRBD1 (5 bases). Germline CDR1 is LGHNA and CDR2 is YNFKEQ. The CDR3 has 18 amino acids. Trimming stripped 0 bases from V and 2 bases from J, with 17 bases between. CDR3 bases: TGTGCCAGCAGCCAAGAGGTCCAGGGAATAGGGGCTGGAAACACCATATATTTT. Translation: CASSQEVQGIGAGNTIYF.

This clone has just a few counts. The chain uses TRBV2 and TRBJ2-5, with 9 bases fitting TRBD2. The CDR3 loop spans 13 amino acids. Germline trimming cut 10 bases from V and 4 bases from J; bases unmatched to any gene: 7. Germline CDR1 SNHLY, CDR2 FYNNEI. The CDR3 DNA reads as TGTGCCACCACGGGACTAGCAAGAGAGACCCAGTACTTC. Residues: CATTGLARETQYF.

This chain joins TRBV3-1 (or the pseudogene TRBV3-2) and TRBJ2-7; no clear D gene. The CDR3 is 11 amino acids. The V gene's germline CDR1 is LGHDT and CDR2 YNNKEL (reference sequence). The ends were cut back, 3 bases at V and 5 bases at J, with 5 bases in the middle. CDR3 bases: TGTGCCAGCAGCCATTCGGACGAGCAGTACTTC. This codes for CASSHSDEQYF.

This clone was found a few times. CDR3 sequence reads: CASSLNQGTNTEAFF. DNA for the CDR3: TGTGCCAGCAGCTTAAATCAGGGGACGAACACTGAAGCTTTCTTT. The V gene is TRBV7-3, the J gene TRBJ1-1, with D possibly matching TRBD1 (6 bases). In germline, CDR1 is SGHTA, CDR2 FQGTGA. Trimming removed 1 base from V and 1 base from J, with 10 bases in between. The CDR3 contains 15 residues.

This clone was seen a single time. This chain uses TRBV28 with TRBJ2-7, with 7 nucleotides matching TRBD1. Trimming removed 8 bases from V and 5 bases from J; junction bases left unmatched: 9. The CDR3 spans 13 residues. Germline V CDR1 and CDR2: MDHEN, SYDVKM. The CDR3 DNA reads as TGTGCCAGCCGACGACAGGGTTCGGACGAGCAGTACTTC. Its translation: CASRRQGSDEQYF.

The rearrangement uses TRBV30 and TRBJ2-7; 11 bases agree with TRBD2. Germline assignment: CDR1 GTSNPN and CDR2 SVGIG (reference sequence). With V trimmed by 3 bases and J by 2 bases, 0 bases remained unmatched. This CDR3 contains 13 residues. CDR3 sequence reads: CAWRTSGAYEQYF. CDR3 coding DNA: TGTGCCTGGAGGACTAGCGGGGCCTACGAGCAGTACTTC.

The rearrangement uses TRBV28 and TRBJ1-4; 7 nucleotides line up with TRBD1. Germline V gene sequence: CDR1 MDHEN, CDR2 SYDVKM. The J segment lost 7 bases and the V segment lost 4 bases, leaving 6 bases of the junction unmatched. The length of the CDR3 is 14 residues. CDR3 DNA: TGTGCCAGCAGTTCAGGACAGGAGGGTGAAAAACTGTTTTTT. Protein sequence: CASSSGQEGEKLFF. The complete variable domain, with remaining parts taken from reference TRBV28 and TRBJ1-4, reads DVKVTQSSRYLVKRTGEKVFLECVQDMDHENMFWYRQDPGLGLRLIYFSYDVKMKEKGDIPEGYSVSREKKERFSLILESASTNQTSMYLCASSSGQEGEKLFFGSGTQLSVL.

This clone was picked up one time. The rearrangement uses TRBV27 and TRBJ2-1; 8 bases agree with TRBD2. V lost 3 bases and J lost 15; bases outside the gene matches: 10. This CDR3 comprises 13 residues. Germline CDR1 reads MNHEY; CDR2 reads SMNVEV (reference sequence). CDR3 sequence: CASSFVPAGEVFF. CDR3 bases: TGTGCCAGCAGTTTCGTCCCAGCGGGAGAAGTGTTCTTC.

CDR3 residues: CASSSFLGVGNSPLHF. In nucleotides, the CDR3 is TGTGCCAGCAGTTCCTTTTTAGGGGTGGGTAATTCACCCCTCCACTTT. The genes are TRBV27 and TRBJ1-6; weak D call: TRBD1 (5 bases). This CDR3 spans 16 amino acids. V lost 4 bases and J lost 6, with 16 bases in between. Germline V gene lookup returns CDR1 MNHEY and CDR2 SMNVEV (reference sequence).

The chain employs TRBV10-2 and TRBJ1-3; possible D gene TRBD1, 6 bases. CDR1 is WSHSY and CDR2 is SAAADI in the germline V gene. V was shortened by 8 bases and J by 7 bases, with 12 bases between the two germline ends. The length of the CDR3 is 12 residues. CDR3 loop: CASQGLGNTIYF. DNA of the CDR3: TGCGCCAGCCAGGGGCTCGGGAACACCATATATTTT.

CDR3 sequence (DNA): TGTGCCAGCAGACAAACAGGCTTCATCGAGACCCAGTACTTC. Its protein product is CASRQTGFIETQYF. This rearrangement joins TRBV27 to TRBJ2-5; perhaps TRBD1 as D (5 bases). The ends were cut back, 6 bases at V and 5 bases at J, with 16 bases in the middle. Germline CDR1 is MNHEY and CDR2 is SMNVEV (reference sequence). This CDR3 has 14 amino acids.

V and J are TRBV29-1 and TRBJ2-1; possible D gene TRBD2, 6 bases. The length of the CDR3 is 16 residues. Germline lookup yields CDR1 SQVTM and CDR2 ANQGSEA. V was clipped by 2 bases and J by 5 bases, with 19 bases between them. DNA of the CDR3: TGCAGCGTTGAACCCGCCTTCGGCGGGAAGAACAATGAGCAGTTCTTC. Amino acid sequence: CSVEPAFGGKNNEQFF.

This chain links TRBV5-4 with TRBJ2-3; TRBD2 matches at 11 bases. The CDR3 has 16 amino acids. The V gene end was trimmed by 5 bases and the J gene end by 5 bases; junction bases not matched to a gene: 10. Per the germline V gene, CDR1 is SGHNT and CDR2 is YYREEE (reference sequence). CDR3 sequence reads: CASRPKTSGILDTQYF. CDR3 sequence (DNA): TGTGCCAGCAGACCAAAGACTAGCGGGATTCTAGATACGCAGTATTTT. Full variable domain (remainder filled in from reference TRBV5-4 and TRBJ2-3): ETGVTQSPTHLIKTRGQQVTLRCSSQSGHNTVSWYQQALGQGPQFIFQYYREEENGRGNFPPRFSGLQFPNYSSELNVNALELDDSALYLCASRPKTSGILDTQYFGPGTRLTVL.

The rearrangement links TRBV19 to TRBJ2-7; D possibly corresponds to TRBD2 (7 bases). Germline CDR1 is LNHDA and CDR2 is SQIVND (reference sequence). The germline V and J ends were trimmed by 8 bases and 3 bases, with 17 bases remaining between them. The CDR3 length is 14 residues. CDR3 loop: CASSLQGGGYEQYF. CDR3 DNA: TGTGCCAGTTCCCTTCAGGGAGGGGGCTACGAGCAGTACTTC. The complete variable domain, with remaining parts taken from reference TRBV19 and TRBJ2-7, reads DGGITQSPKYLFRKEGQNVTLSCEQNLNHDAMYWYRQDPGQGLRLIYYSQIVNDFQKGDIAEGYSVSREKKESFPLTVTSAQKNPTAFYLCASSLQGGGYEQYFGPGTRLTVT.

This chain links TRBV25-1 with TRBJ1-5; perhaps TRBD1 as D (5 bases). This CDR3 has 14 residues. V lost 3 bases and J 4 bases, leaving 10 bases between the germline ends. Germline assignment: CDR1 MGHDK and CDR2 SYGVNS. The CDR3 DNA is TGTGCCAGCAGTGACTTGACAGTAAATCAGCCCCAGCATTTT. It encodes CASSDLTVNQPQHF.

J is TRBJ2-2 and V is TRBV30; 9 bases align to TRBD1. Losses at the gene ends were 8 bases for V and 5 bases for J; bases not matched to a gene: 9. This CDR3 spans 14 amino acids. CDR1 GTSNPN and CDR2 SVGIG come from the germline V gene (reference sequence). The CDR3 loop reads CAKDAGTGTGELFF. As DNA, the CDR3 is TGTGCCAAAGACGCCGGGACAGGGACCGGGGAGCTGTTTTTT.

The chain combines TRBV12-3 or TRBV12-4 with TRBJ2-7; D is possibly TRBD1 (5 bases). The CDR3 has 12 residues. Trimming took off 4 bases at V and 6 bases at J, with 10 bases between the two ends. CDR3 loop: CASSYVGVEQYF. The CDR3 DNA follows: TGTGCCAGCAGTTATGTAGGGGTCGAGCAGTACTTC.

The V gene is TRBV28, the J gene TRBJ1-6, with 7 bases that match TRBD1. J gave up 10 bases and V 7 bases, and 16 bases lay outside the gene matches. Germline CDR1 and CDR2: MDHEN and SYDVKM. CDR3 size: 16 residues. This chain's CDR3 is CASTHGKGGGGSPLHF. Here the CDR3 DNA reads TGTGCCAGCACTCACGGGAAAGGGGGCGGAGGATCACCCCTCCACTTT.